These 13 T cell receptor beta chains were all obtained from the same sample, sequenced in a study of blood T cell repertoires in COVID-19. Produced via immunoSEQ multiplex PCR; TCRdb's table is partial and in-frame only. The sample lists tens of thousands of clones, 89% occurring once. The sequenced sample was peripheral blood. Every receptor here comes from a human donor with acute or convalescent COVID-19. The donor label of this sample is uncertain.

V usage is TRBV29-1 and J usage is TRBJ1-1; TRBD1 might be the D (5 bases). With 6 bases removed from V and 11 bases from J, the gap between germline ends came to 22 bases. This CDR3 has 13 residues. Germline-derived CDR1 and CDR2 are SQVTM and ANQGSEA. The CDR3 DNA follows: TGCAGCGTCGACAATAGACAGAATCCAAGGGCTTTCTTT. Encoded protein: CSVDNRQNPRAFF.

The chain carries TRBV14 and TRBJ2-3; the D is unclear. The V gene lost 1 base and the J gene lost 1 base, with 15 bases spanning the gap. CDR1 SGHDN and CDR2 FVKESK come from the germline V gene. The CDR3 consists of 17 residues. The chain's CDR3 is CASSQVDSLQGTDTQYF. The CDR3 DNA reads as TGTGCCAGCAGCCAAGTAGATAGTTTGCAGGGCACAGATACGCAGTATTTT.

The chain combines TRBV7-3 with TRBJ2-6; D may be TRBD1 (6 bases). Germline CDR1 and CDR2: SGHTA and FQGTGA. V shed 2 bases and J shed 0 bases, with 14 bases lying between them. This CDR3 has 18 residues. CDR3: CASSLPRTAISGANVLTF. CDR3 DNA: TGTGCCAGCAGCTTACCCCGGACAGCAATCTCTGGGGCCAACGTCCTGACTTTC.

The chain links TRBV3-1 (or the pseudogene TRBV3-2) to TRBJ2-7; 8 bases align to TRBD2. Trimming cost V 0 bases and J 4 bases; bases outside gene matches: 5. Germline CDR1 LGHDT, CDR2 YNNKEL (reference sequence). The CDR3 runs to 15 residues. In DNA, the CDR3 is TGTGCCAGCAGCCAAGACGGGAGGGCCAAGTACGAGCAGTACTTC. Protein sequence: CASSQDGRAKYEQYF.

This clone was counted a few times. The V gene is TRBV30, the J gene TRBJ1-3, with D hard to call. Looked up from germline, CDR1 is GTSNPN and CDR2 is SVGIG (reference sequence). This CDR3 region has 13 residues. V lost 1 base and J lost 8, with 12 bases in between. In DNA form, the CDR3 reads TGTGCCTGGAGTGCGACATGGGGAGACACCATATATTTT. Its translation is CAWSATWGDTIYF.

The rearrangement links TRBV6-5 to TRBJ1-1; D gene unclear. CDR3 length equals 13 residues. CDR1 and CDR2 from the germline V gene are MNHEY and SVGAGI. The V end was cut by 5 bases, the J end by 2 bases, with 9 bases between. CDR3 in amino acids: CASSPTVNTEAFF. The CDR3 DNA reads as TGTGCCAGCAGTCCTACAGTAAACACTGAAGCTTTCTTT.

The chain couples TRBV6-5 to TRBJ2-1; 10 bases are a match to TRBD2. The length of the CDR3 is 16 residues. V was clipped by 0 bases and J by 5 bases; unmatched bases: 4. Germline V CDR1 and CDR2: MNHEY, SVGAGI. The CDR3 DNA reads TGTGCCAGCAGTTACTCGAGAACTAGCGGGAACAATGAGCAGTTCTTC. This gives the protein CASSYSRTSGNNEQFF.

V is TRBV5-1 and J is TRBJ1-1; TRBD1 matches at 9 bases. Trimming at V came to 5 bases and at J to 4 bases, leaving 9 bases not matched to a gene. The CDR3 is 15 residues long. Germline-derived CDR1 and CDR2 are SGHRS and YFSETQ. The CDR3 DNA sequence: TGCGCCAGCAGACCGGGACAGGGAAGAGGCACTGAAGCTTTCTTT. Protein sequence: CASRPGQGRGTEAFF.

The rearrangement links TRBV27 to TRBJ2-3, with 9 bases matching TRBD1. The V gene end was trimmed by 0 bases and the J gene end by 4 bases; junction bases not matched to a gene: 8. The CDR3 covers 17 residues. Germline V gene sequence: CDR1 MNHEY, CDR2 SMNVEV (reference sequence). CDR3 sequence (DNA): TGTGCCAGCAGTTTATCCACCCTCGGGACAGGGTCAGATACGCAGTATTTT. Protein: CASSLSTLGTGSDTQYF.

V usage is TRBV6-1 and J usage is TRBJ2-7; the D is unclear. From germline, CDR1 is MNHNS and CDR2 SASEGT. The CDR3 sequence is 14 residues long. Trimming removed 3 bases at V and 0 bases at J, with 9 bases between. This CDR3 is CASSEQWSSYEQYF. The CDR3 DNA reads as TGTGCCAGCAGTGAGCAGTGGAGCTCCTACGAGCAGTACTTC.

The chain recombines TRBV7-8 with TRBJ2-5; a possible D gene is TRBD2 (5 bases). The CDR3 is 16 residues long. Trimming shortened V by 3 bases and J by 1 base, and 15 bases separated the two germline ends. Germline assignment: CDR1 SGHVS and CDR2 FQNEAQ. Written as DNA, the CDR3 is TGTGCCAGCAGCTTTAGTGGCGGGTTGGTCCAAGAGACCCAGTACTTC. This sequence encodes CASSFSGGLVQETQYF.

The CDR3 reads CASSWTGQGNF. CDR3 in DNA: TGTGCCAGCAGCTGGACGGGTCAGGGGAATTTT. The rearrangement links TRBV21-1 to TRBJ1-5; TRBD1 reflects the table's D call only, with no check against the DNA. TRBV21-1 is an annotated pseudogene. This CDR3 spans 11 amino acids.

The chain is built from TRBV19 and TRBJ2-1, with 7 bases that match TRBD2. Per germline, CDR1 LNHDA and CDR2 SQIVND (reference sequence). The CDR3 runs to 15 residues. The CDR3 loop is CATASGLGDYNEQFF. The DNA of the CDR3 is TGTGCTACCGCGTCCGGACTAGGGGACTACAATGAGCAGTTCTTC. The full variable domain, its missing parts supplied by reference TRBV19 and TRBJ2-1, is DGGITQSPKYLFRKEGQNVTLSCEQNLNHDAMYWYRQDPGQGLRLIYYSQIVNDFQKGDIAEGYSVSREKKESFPLTVTSAQKNPTAFYLCATASGLGDYNEQFFGPGTRLTVL.